This T cell receptor beta chain was profiled in a study of blood T cell repertoires in COVID-19 (dated by TCRdb to about 2020). Looking at the study overall: The collaborator samples originated in the United States, Italy and Spain and spanned the acute and convalescent phases of COVID-19. The prospective study material was composed of cDNA or gDNA derived from T cells, B-cell-depleted T cells, or PBMCs. Deeply sampled blood TCRbeta repertoires from subjects exposed to, actively infected with, or recovered from COVID-19 were included in the dataset. The repertoires were made available in a free public database intended to serve as a resource for research on the immune response to SARS-CoV-2. Samples came from the ongoing ImmuneRACE study (first 160 participants) plus 1,254 subjects from 6 global collaborators. Sample metadata almost always included a de-identified subject ID, COVID-19 status, age in years and sex. HLA class I and class II types, where available, came from metadata supplied by the sample provider rather than from assay-based typing.

The research as a whole found: The quantity of clinical and demographic metadata differed by source and by participant and was supplied without curation.

The immunoSEQ Assay, a bias-controlled multiplex PCR, was used to amplify TCRbeta CDR3 regions from genomic DNA. Processing in the source paper ran as follows. The number of nucleated cells in each sample was estimated from the amplification of reference gene primers within the assay. To quantify the absolute abundance of each unique TCRbeta CDR3 rearrangement, sequence reads were collapsed and filtered. For each sample, productive Simpson clonality was calculated as the square root of Simpson's diversity index across productive rearrangements. Here the immuneACCESS table is served through TCRdb, limited to in-frame sequences with V and J called. Missing clones are a known gap in these copies; in checked studies unresolved V genes cover under half, and the rest lacks a known reason. The V and J calls and clone size come from that table; D and trimming were worked out from the DNA. In all, the sample holds about 170,000 clones, and over 85% of those were seen once. About 4.5% of the sample goes to the ten largest clones.

Its CDR3 holds 13 amino acids, cysteine through phenylalanine. The retained sequence is limited to the CDR3, 39 bases, with the frame set at the first base. Between the V and J ends, shortened by 6 bases and 4 bases respectively, the junction contains 12 bases. Concerning this clone itself: What this receptor recognizes is not known. No quality values exist for individual bases; no much larger clone is one base distant.

Whole blood was collected in K2EDTA tubes by collaborating institutions according to the institutions' own protocols. For TCRbeta analysis, collaborators shipped samples as frozen whole blood, isolated PBMCs, or DNA extracted from either of those sample types. This chain is built from TRBV12-3 or TRBV12-4 and TRBJ1-2; the D segment cannot be called with confidence. The source is a woman aged 50 to 60 with acute or convalescent COVID-19. Sequencing was performed on peripheral blood. CDR3 reads: CASSQQFLYGYTF. The nucleotide sequence reads TGTGCCAGCAGCCAACAGTTCCTCTATGGCTACACCTTC.